The rows below give T cell receptor beta chains drawn from one sample of a study of beta chain features in type 1 diabetes. Generated by immunoSEQ multiplex PCR, the TCRdb table keeps only in-frame clones and is missing some. The repertoire holds 130,000 to 150,000 clones, with roughly an eighth as singletons. Material: central memory CD4+ T cells from blood. These receptors came from a young man with type 1 diabetes. Both conserved end residues are part of each CDR3. D genes are given only for firm matches. Rows give clone size only sometimes, using once, few, many, or a class for an expanded clone.

J gene	V gene	D gene	clone size	CDR3 DNA	CDR3 protein
TRBJ1-1	TRBV18	TRBD1	NA	TGTGCCAGCTCACCTCAGGGGGCTGAAGCTTTCTTT	CASSPQGAEAFF
TRBJ2-3	TRBV28	NA	few	TGTGCCAGCAGTTTCCCCCTCCGGGACCCCGATCTGTATTTT	CASSFPLRDPDLYF
TRBJ1-2	TRBV6-7	NA	few	TGTGCCAGCAGTTACTCGTCTGGAACCCCTTGCTATGGCTACACCTTC	CASSYSSGTPCYGYTF
TRBJ2-3	TRBV9	NA	NA	TGTGCCAGCAGAGGGGGGACAGATACGCAGTATTTT	CASRGGTDTQYF
TRBJ1-2	TRBV10-2	TRBD1	NA	TGCGCCAGCAGTGAAAGACAGGGTGGGAACTATGGCTACACCTTC	CASSERQGGNYGYTF
TRBJ2-5	TRBV7-2	NA	many	TGTGCCAGCACCTTCACCTCACGAGAGACCCAGTACTTC	CASTFTSRETQYF
TRBJ2-5	TRBV5-4	NA	NA	TGTGCCAGTCAACAAGAGACCCAGTACTTC	CASQQETQYF
TRBJ2-3	TRBV5-4	NA	NA	TGTGCCAGCAGCTTGGCCGGGCAGGGATCAGATACGCAGTATTTT	CASSLAGQGSDTQYF
TRBJ1-6	TRBV19	NA	NA	TGTGCCAGTAGTACCACCGGGACGGCCGGCAATAATTCACCCCTCCACTTT	CASSTTGTAGNNSPLHF
TRBJ1-2	TRBV5-1	NA	NA	TGCGCCAGCAGCCAGGACAGCCCTAACTATGGCTACACCTTC	CASSQDSPNYGYTF
TRBJ1-1	TRBV7-3	NA	NA	TGTGCCAGCAGGTCGGCTGAGGGCACTGAAGCTTTCTTT	CASRSAEGTEAFF
TRBJ2-3	TRBV28	NA	few	TGTGCCAGCAGTGCCGGGACCACCCCAGATACGCAGTATTTT	CASSAGTTPDTQYF
TRBJ2-2	TRBV15	NA	NA	TGTGCCACCAGCAGAGATCTGACGAACACCGGGGAGCTGTTTTTT	CATSRDLTNTGELFF
TRBJ2-7	TRBV7-9	TRBD1	NA	TGTGCCAGCACCTTGACAGGGCTTGGGTACGAGCAGTACTTC	CASTLTGLGYEQYF
TRBJ1-2	TRBV29-1	TRBD1	NA	TGCAGCGTTACCCGGGACAGCCCTGCGGCGGGAGGCTACACCTTC	CSVTRDSPAAGGYTF
TRBJ2-5	TRBV18	TRBD1	few	TGTGCCAGCTCACCACCCGCAGGGGGAAGTGGCCAGTACTTC	CASSPPAGGSGQYF
TRBJ1-1	TRBV9	NA	NA	TGTGCCAGCAGCGTAGTCGCAAAGAACACTGAAGCTTTCTTT	CASSVVAKNTEAFF
TRBJ1-1	TRBV10-3	NA	few	TGTGCCACTACACAGAAAACTGAAATGAACACTGAAGCTTTCTTT	CATTQKTEMNTEAFF
TRBJ1-1	TRBV7-9	TRBD1	few	TGTGCCAGCAGCATGGACAGGGCGAACACTGAAGCTTTCTTT	CASSMDRANTEAFF
TRBJ2-3	TRBV5-1	TRBD1	NA	TGCGCCAGCAGCCTCGGGACAGCTACAGATACGCAGTATTTT	CASSLGTATDTQYF
TRBJ1-1	TRBV7-9	NA	few	TGTGCCAGCAGCCCCTCCGACAGGCTTGAAGCTTTCTTT	CASSPSDRLEAFF
TRBJ1-3	TRBV6-1	NA	NA	TGTGCCAGCAGTGGAAGGGACACCATATATTTT	CASSGRDTIYF
TRBJ2-5	TRBV29-1	NA	NA	TGCAGCGTTGATGGGGAGGTGGGGTTCTCGTTTGGGACCCAGTACTTC	CSVDGEVGFSFGTQYF
TRBJ1-2	TRBV28	NA	NA	TGTGCCAGCAGCCCGGGATCGTATGGCTACACCTTC	CASSPGSYGYTF
TRBJ2-7	TRBV9	NA	NA	TGTGCCAGCAGCGCGGACTATCCGAGCTCCTACGAGCAGTACTTC	CASSADYPSSYEQYF
TRBJ1-2	TRBV18	NA	NA	TGTGCCAGCTCACCACCGAGGGTAGCGACCGAAGCTCGGAGCTACACCTTC	CASSPPRVATEARSYTF
TRBJ2-3	TRBV25-1	NA	NA	TGTGCCAGCAGTGAATTGGGTGCAGATACGCAGTATTTT	CASSELGADTQYF
TRBJ2-7	TRBV28	NA	once	TGTGCCAGCATAATGGGGCCCGCCGGATTCCACGAGCAGTACTTC	CASIMGPAGFHEQYF
TRBJ2-7	TRBV6-5	NA	NA	TGTGCCAGCACACGCGGGGGCAGTTACGAGCAGTACTTC	CASTRGGSYEQYF
TRBJ2-3	TRBV4-1	NA	few	TGCGCCAGCAGCCAAGCCGGGGTTTCGGAAGATACGCAGTATTTT	CASSQAGVSEDTQYF
TRBJ2-6	TRBV5-1	NA	many	TGCGCCAGCAGCTTGGAGAGCTCTGGGGCCAACGTCCTGACTTTC	CASSLESSGANVLTF
TRBJ2-3	TRBV7-9	TRBD2	many	TGTGCCAGCAGCCCCATTTCAGGGCGGGGGACAGATACGCAGTATTTT	CASSPISGRGTDTQYF
TRBJ2-1	TRBV5-4	NA	NA	TGTGCCAGCAGCCAGGATCCGGGAACAGAAGAGTTCTTC	CASSQDPGTEEFF
TRBJ1-1	TRBV12-2	NA	few	TGTGCAAGTCGCTTGCTACCCAGAATGAACACTGAAGCTTTCTTT	CASRLLPRMNTEAFF
TRBJ2-7	TRBV7-6	TRBD2	NA	TGTGCCAGCAGTCCCAGCGGGGCGGCGGGGGAGCAGTACTTC	CASSPSGAAGEQYF
TRBJ2-1	TRBV7-6	NA	few	TGTGCCAGCAGCATACGGACCACGGGCGGGAATGAGCAGTTCTTC	CASSIRTTGGNEQFF
TRBJ1-1	TRBV14	NA	few	TGTGCCAGCAGCCAATTCCAGGCCGGGACTGAAGCTTTCTTT	CASSQFQAGTEAFF
TRBJ2-7	TRBV6-5	NA	few	TGTGCCAGCACCAACGGAGCCGGTGGGGCCTACGAGCAGTACTTC	CASTNGAGGAYEQYF
TRBJ1-1	TRBV30	NA	many	TGTGCCTGGGGATCAGGGCTCACCCACACTGAAGCTTTCTTT	CAWGSGLTHTEAFF
TRBJ2-7	TRBV19	NA	few	TGTGCCAGTAGTATACGGGTAAACGAGCAGTACTTC	CASSIRVNEQYF
TRBJ2-3	TRBV5-4	NA	many	TGTGCCAGCAGCTTGACCACTCAGGATACGCAGTATTTT	CASSLTTQDTQYF
TRBJ2-1	TRBV6-6	TRBD1	few	TGTGCCAGCAGGTCCGGGACAGGGTCCTACAATGAGCAGTTCTTC	CASRSGTGSYNEQFF
TRBJ2-2	TRBV9	NA	many	TGTGCCAGCAGTACCGGGGGCTCGAACACCGGGGAGCTGTTTTTT	CASSTGGSNTGELFF
TRBJ2-6	TRBV7-9	NA	many	TGTGCCCCCTCTTCGTCGGGGGCCAACGTCCTGACTTTC	CAPSSSGANVLTF
TRBJ2-1	TRBV5-1	NA	NA	TGCGCCAGCAGCCTCCCCGGGATGGGCGATGAGCAGTTCTTC	CASSLPGMGDEQFF
TRBJ2-1	TRBV5-1	NA	NA	TGCGCCAGCAGCTTTATGGGCGATGAGCAGTTCTTC	CASSFMGDEQFF
TRBJ1-1	TRBV18	NA	few	TGTGCCAGCTCACCGATTATGATAGCGGGCACTGAAGCTTTCTTT	CASSPIMIAGTEAFF
TRBJ1-1	TRBV28	NA	few	TGTGCCAGCTATCTGAACACTGAAGCTTTCTTT	CASYLNTEAFF
TRBJ2-7	TRBV27	NA	NA	TGTGCCAGCAGTCGGGACTTCACGAACTCATACGAGCAGTACTTC	CASSRDFTNSYEQYF
TRBJ1-1	TRBV18	TRBD1	NA	TGTGCCAGCTCACCGGACAGGGGGATGGAAGCTTTCTTT	CASSPDRGMEAFF
TRBJ2-1	TRBV11-3	TRBD2	NA	TGTGCCAGCAGCTTACCAGCGGGGGGGCCCCGGGAGTTCTTC	CASSLPAGGPREFF
TRBJ2-7	TRBV7-9	TRBD1	NA	TGTGCCAGCAGCCTGGGACAGGGGGCAAGGAACGAGCAGTACTTC	CASSLGQGARNEQYF